A selection of T cell receptor beta chains follows, all from one sample in a study of neoadjuvant anti-PD-1 for oral cavity cancer. TCRdb's table, derived via immunoSEQ multiplex PCR, lists solely in-frame clones and lacks some. The sample lists roughly 14,000 clones; 60% to 80% were seen once. The specimen comprised PBMCs, sampled after nivolumab (anti-PD-1) treatment. These receptors were obtained from a person between 40 and 85 years old with oral cavity squamous cell carcinoma. Both conserved end residues are part of each CDR3. D genes are given only for firm matches. The size of a clone is reported for some rows only, either as once, few or many, or as a class for expanded clones.

. . TRBJ2-6 TRBV11-2 TGTGCCAGCAGCCCACTCCAGGGTGTCCTCTCTGGGGCCAACGTCCTGACTTTC CASSPLQGVLSGANVLTF
. . TRBJ2-1 TRBV11-2 TGTGCCAGCAGCTTAGTGTTTAGCACACAATACTATGAGCAGTTCTTC CASSLVFSTQYYEQFF
few . TRBJ1-5 TRBV10-3 TGTGCCATCAGTGCCTCCGGGACGGGTGACCAGCCCCAGCATTTT CAISASGTGDQPQHF
. . TRBJ1-1 TRBV7-8 TGTGCCAGCAGCTTAGTTACAAGGGGTGAAGCTTTCTTT CASSLVTRGEAFF
. . TRBJ2-7 TRBV7-8 TGTGCCAGCAGCCCTCCCCTACGACTTGGCTCCTACGAGCAGTACTTC CASSPPLRLGSYEQYF
few . TRBJ2-7 TRBV6-1 TGTGCCACCTGGGGGGATTCCTACGAGCAGTACTTC CATWGDSYEQYF
. . TRBJ1-1 TRBV9 TGTGCCAGCAGCGTAGGGGGTTCCGAAGCTTTCTTT CASSVGGSEAFF
. . TRBJ2-7 TRBV5-1 TGCGCCAGCAGCTTGGCCGGGCTCTACGAGCAGTACTTC CASSLAGLYEQYF
. . TRBJ2-7 TRBV21-1 TGTGCCAGCAGCTCCCCAGGGACTAGCGGGGGGGCCAACGAGCAGTACTTC CASSSPGTSGGANEQYF
. . TRBJ1-1 TRBV27 TGTGCCAGCAGTTTTTTTGGGGGGCCTTACACTGAAGCTTTCTTT CASSFFGGPYTEAFF
. . TRBJ1-1 TRBV30 TGTGCCTGGGCGTGGGGTCCGACTGAAGCTTTCTTT CAWAWGPTEAFF
. TRBD1 TRBJ2-7 TRBV7-8 TGTGCCAGCAGCCCTACATCCTTCGGACAGGGCGGCGAGCAGTACTTC CASSPTSFGQGGEQYF
. TRBD2 TRBJ2-2 TRBV6-4 TGTGCCAGCAGTGACTCACCAGCGGGAGACACCGGGGAGCTGTTTTTT CASSDSPAGDTGELFF
. . TRBJ1-2 TRBV6-5 TGTGCCAGCAGTTACGGGGCAGGGGTTCCCTATGGCTACACCTTC CASSYGAGVPYGYTF
few . TRBJ2-3 TRBV28 TGTGCCAGCAGTTTACCGGGAAGCACAGATACGCAGTATTTT CASSLPGSTDTQYF
. TRBD1 TRBJ1-4 TRBV5-5 TGTGCCAGCAGCCTAGTGACAGGGGGCGGTGAAAAACTGTTTTTT CASSLVTGGGEKLFF
. . TRBJ1-1 TRBV7-9 TGTGCCAGCAGCCAATACTGGTCCGTGGGCGGTACTGAAGCTTTCTTT CASSQYWSVGGTEAFF
. . TRBJ1-2 TRBV19 TGTGCCAGTAGCAGCGCGCAGGGATTCTTCGCTGGCTACACCTTC CASSSAQGFFAGYTF
. . TRBJ1-1 TRBV10-3 TGTGCCATCAGTGATTGGGTTGAAGCTTTCTTT CAISDWVEAFF
. . TRBJ1-2 TRBV11-2 TGTGCCAGCAGCACACTCCGGGGGCCTACTAACTATGGCTACACCTTC CASSTLRGPTNYGYTF
. . TRBJ2-7 TRBV18 TGTGCCAGCTCACCCGCGGGCTACGAGCAGTACTTC CASSPAGYEQYF
medium-sized . TRBJ2-7 TRBV25-1 TGTGCCAGCGGGGCCCAGGGGTACGAGCAGTACTTC CASGAQGYEQYF
. . TRBJ2-7 TRBV30 TGTGCCTGGAGTACCTATAGTGAGCAGTACTTC CAWSTYSEQYF
. . TRBJ1-3 TRBV10-3 TGTGCCGTCGGTTCTGGGTTCAGCTCTGGAAACACCATATATTTT CAVGSGFSSGNTIYF
. . TRBJ1-6 TRBV9 TGTGCCAGCAGCGTAGGACAGGCCAGTCTCTCCGGTTCACCCCTCCACTTT CASSVGQASLSGSPLHF
. . TRBJ1-4 TRBV19 TGTGCCAGTAGTCCACCTCTGGGGGTCTCTAATGAAAAACTGTTTTTT CASSPPLGVSNEKLFF
. . TRBJ1-3 TRBV7-9 TGTGCCAGCAGCTTTAGGAGGTCCGGAAACACCATATATTTT CASSFRRSGNTIYF
. TRBD1 TRBJ1-2 TRBV7-2 TGTGCCAGCAGCGCGGGACAGGTGAACTATGGCTACACCTTC CASSAGQVNYGYTF
. TRBD1 TRBJ1-2 TRBV7-9 TGTGCCAGCAGCGGAAGGCGACAGGGGGATGGCTACACCTTC CASSGRRQGDGYTF
. . TRBJ2-1 TRBV6-4 TGTGCCAGCAGTGTGAGGGAGAGCTCCTACAATGAGCAGTTCTTC CASSVRESSYNEQFF
. . TRBJ2-2 TRBV6-1 TGTGCCGGAAGTACGAACACCGGGGAGCTGTTTTTT CAGSTNTGELFF
few . TRBJ1-1 TRBV9 TGTGCCAGCAGCGTAGAGGGACAACTAATGAACACTGAAGCTTTCTTT CASSVEGQLMNTEAFF
once . TRBJ1-1 TRBV5-1 TGCGCCAGCAAGCTGGAGCTCATGAACACTGAAGCTTTCTTT CASKLELMNTEAFF
. TRBD1 TRBJ2-5 TRBV29-1 TGCAGCGTTGAGCCTACAGGGGTGGGAGAGCAGTACTTC CSVEPTGVGEQYF
. TRBD1 TRBJ1-2 TRBV5-8 TGTGCCAGCAGCTTGGCGTGGGGACAGGGGGAATTTGGCTACACCTTC CASSLAWGQGEFGYTF
once TRBD1 TRBJ1-5 TRBV19 TGTGCCAGTAGTCCCATCGGGACAGGGGGCCGCCTTTATAGCAATCAGCCCCAGCATTTT CASSPIGTGGRLYSNQPQHF
. . TRBJ2-7 TRBV4-1 TGCGCCAGCAGCCAACTAATTCTCCCCGTAGGAGACGAGCAGTACTTC CASSQLILPVGDEQYF
. . TRBJ1-2 TRBV6-1 TGTGCCACCTCCCCGGGAGACTATGGCTACACCTTC CATSPGDYGYTF
. . TRBJ1-1 TRBV9 TGTGCCAGCAGCGTAGAGGCAGGGGAGTTGAGGACTGAAGCTTTCTTT CASSVEAGELRTEAFF
. . TRBJ1-1 TRBV21-1 TGTGCCAGCAGTGGGCAGCCGAACACTGAAGCTTTCTTT CASSGQPNTEAFF
. . TRBJ1-2 TRBV19 TGTGCCAGTAGTAAGGCAGGGGCAGCTAACTATGGCTACACCTTC CASSKAGAANYGYTF
. . TRBJ1-3 TRBV4-1 TGCGCCAGCAGCCAAGGTCTCCAAAGGCGGGGACTTGGAAACACCATATATTTT CASSQGLQRRGLGNTIYF
. . TRBJ1-6 TRBV11-2 TGTGCCAGCAGCCTCTATTCACCCCTCCACTTT CASSLYSPLHF
. . TRBJ1-2 TRBV5-1 TGCGCCAGCAGCTTGGGGAGGCTACGGGGCTATGGCTACACCTTC CASSLGRLRGYGYTF
. . TRBJ1-5 TRBV2 TGTGCCAGCCGATGGGGTATCAATCAGCCCCAGCATTTT CASRWGINQPQHF